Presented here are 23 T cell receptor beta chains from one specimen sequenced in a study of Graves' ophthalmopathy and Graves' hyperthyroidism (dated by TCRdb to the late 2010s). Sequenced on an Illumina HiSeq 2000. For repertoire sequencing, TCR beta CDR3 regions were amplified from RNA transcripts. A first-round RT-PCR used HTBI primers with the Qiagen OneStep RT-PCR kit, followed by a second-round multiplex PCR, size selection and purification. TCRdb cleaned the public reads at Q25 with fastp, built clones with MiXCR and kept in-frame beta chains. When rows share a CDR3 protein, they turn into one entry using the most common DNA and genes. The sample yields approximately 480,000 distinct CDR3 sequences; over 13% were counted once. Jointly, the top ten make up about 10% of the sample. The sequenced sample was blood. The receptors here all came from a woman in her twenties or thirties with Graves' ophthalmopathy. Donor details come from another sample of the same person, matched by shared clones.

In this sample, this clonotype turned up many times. CDR3: CAIRVDRDTEAFF. The CDR3 bases are TGTGCCATCAGAGTGGACAGGGATACTGAAGCTTTCTTT. The chain has TRBV10-3 and TRBJ1-1; 8 bases fit TRBD1. This CDR3 spans 13 amino acids. The V gene's germline CDR1 is ENHRY and CDR2 SYGVKD. The V segment lost 6 bases and the J segment 5 bases; nucleotides outside the gene matches: 5.

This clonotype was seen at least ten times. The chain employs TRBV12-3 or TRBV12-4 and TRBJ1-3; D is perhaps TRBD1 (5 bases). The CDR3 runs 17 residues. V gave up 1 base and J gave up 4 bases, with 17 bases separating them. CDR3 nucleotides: TGTGCCAGCAGTTTAGGATGGGGGAGTGGTGGGGGAAACACCATATATTTT. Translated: CASSLGWGSGGGNTIYF.

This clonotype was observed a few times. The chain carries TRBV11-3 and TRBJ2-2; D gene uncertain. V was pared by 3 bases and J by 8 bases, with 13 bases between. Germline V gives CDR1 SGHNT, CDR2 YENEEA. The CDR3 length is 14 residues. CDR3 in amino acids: CASSFNSPWGELFF. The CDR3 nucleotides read TGTGCCAGCAGCTTTAACAGTCCTTGGGGGGAGCTGTTTTTT.

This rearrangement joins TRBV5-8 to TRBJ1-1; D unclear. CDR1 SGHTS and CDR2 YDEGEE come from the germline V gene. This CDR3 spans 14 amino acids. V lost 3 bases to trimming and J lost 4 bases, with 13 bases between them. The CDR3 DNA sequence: TGTGCCAGCAGCTCGGATAAGTGGGGCACTGAAGCTTTCTTT. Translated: CASSSDKWGTEAFF.

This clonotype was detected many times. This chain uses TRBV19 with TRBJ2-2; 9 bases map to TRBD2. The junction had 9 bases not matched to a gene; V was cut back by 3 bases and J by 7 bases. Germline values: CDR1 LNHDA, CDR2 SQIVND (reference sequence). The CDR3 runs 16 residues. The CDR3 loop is CASSIPWTSVSGELFF. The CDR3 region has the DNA TGTGCCAGTAGTATCCCCTGGACTAGCGTGAGCGGGGAGCTGTTTTTT.

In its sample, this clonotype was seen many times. CDR3 in DNA: TGCAGTGCTAGAGACTACAAACAGATCCTCTCTGGAAACACCATATATTTT. Its protein is CSARDYKQILSGNTIYF. The chain has TRBV20-1 and TRBJ1-3, with D unresolved. CDR3 length equals 17 residues. Trimming cost V 0 bases and J 0 bases, with 15 bases left between them. Germline-derived CDR1 and CDR2 are DFQATT and SNEGSKA (reference sequence).

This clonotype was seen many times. The CDR3 region is CASSPTGGSRETQYF. Here the CDR3 DNA reads TGTGCCAGCAGTCCTACAGGGGGTTCTAGGGAGACCCAGTACTTC. V and J are TRBV28 and TRBJ2-5; 8 bases line up with TRBD1. Germline CDR1 is MDHEN and CDR2 is SYDVKM. This CDR3 region has 15 residues. After removal of 5 bases from V and 5 bases from J, the junction contained 10 bases not matched to a gene.

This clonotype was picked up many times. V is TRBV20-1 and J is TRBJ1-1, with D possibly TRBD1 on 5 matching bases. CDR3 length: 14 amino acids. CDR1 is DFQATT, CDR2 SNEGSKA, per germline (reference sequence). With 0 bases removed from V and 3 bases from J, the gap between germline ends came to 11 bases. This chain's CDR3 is CSARDRSGYTEAFF. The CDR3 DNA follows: TGCAGTGCTAGAGATAGGTCAGGGTACACTGAAGCTTTCTTT.

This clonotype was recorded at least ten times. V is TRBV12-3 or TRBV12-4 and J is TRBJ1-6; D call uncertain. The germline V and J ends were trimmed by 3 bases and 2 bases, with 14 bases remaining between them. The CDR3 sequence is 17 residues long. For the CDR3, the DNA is TGTGCCAGCAGTTTGACACAGTCCGGAGCCTATAATTCACCCCTCCACTTT. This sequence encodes CASSLTQSGAYNSPLHF.

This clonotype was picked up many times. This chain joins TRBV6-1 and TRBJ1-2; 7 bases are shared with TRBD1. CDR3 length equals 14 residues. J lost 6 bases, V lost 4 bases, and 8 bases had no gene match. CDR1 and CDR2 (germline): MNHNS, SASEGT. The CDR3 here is CASSAPAGGDGYTF. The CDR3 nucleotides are TGTGCCAGCAGTGCCCCGGCAGGGGGGGATGGCTACACCTTC.

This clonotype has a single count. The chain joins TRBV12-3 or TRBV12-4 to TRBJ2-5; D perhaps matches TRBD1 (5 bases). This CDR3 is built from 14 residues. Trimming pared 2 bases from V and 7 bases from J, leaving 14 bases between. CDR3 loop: CASSLNGPRGTQYF. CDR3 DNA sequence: TGTGCCAGCAGTTTAAACGGGCCTAGGGGGACCCAGTACTTC.

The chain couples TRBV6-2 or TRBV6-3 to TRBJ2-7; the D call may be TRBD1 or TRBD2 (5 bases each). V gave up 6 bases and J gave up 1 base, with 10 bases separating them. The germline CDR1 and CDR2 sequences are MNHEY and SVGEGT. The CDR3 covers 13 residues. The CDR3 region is CASRGDASYEQYF. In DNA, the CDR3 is TGTGCCAGCAGGGGGGATGCATCCTACGAGCAGTACTTC.

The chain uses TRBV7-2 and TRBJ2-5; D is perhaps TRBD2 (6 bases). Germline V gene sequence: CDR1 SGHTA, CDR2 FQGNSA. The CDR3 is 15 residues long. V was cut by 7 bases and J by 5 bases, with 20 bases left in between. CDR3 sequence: CASTLMEGRWETQYF. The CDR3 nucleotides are TGTGCCAGCACCCTCATGGAGGGCCGATGGGAGACCCAGTACTTC.

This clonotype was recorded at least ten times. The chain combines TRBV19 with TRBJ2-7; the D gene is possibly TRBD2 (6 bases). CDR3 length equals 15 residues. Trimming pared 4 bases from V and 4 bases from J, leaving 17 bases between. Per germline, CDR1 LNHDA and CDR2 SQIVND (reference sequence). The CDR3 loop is CASSRRDGEEYEQYF. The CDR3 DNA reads TGTGCCAGTAGTAGGAGGGACGGAGAGGAATACGAGCAGTACTTC. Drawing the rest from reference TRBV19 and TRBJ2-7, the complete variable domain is DGGITQSPKYLFRKEGQNVTLSCEQNLNHDAMYWYRQDPGQGLRLIYYSQIVNDFQKGDIAEGYSVSREKKESFPLTVTSAQKNPTAFYLCASSRRDGEEYEQYFGPGTRLTVT.

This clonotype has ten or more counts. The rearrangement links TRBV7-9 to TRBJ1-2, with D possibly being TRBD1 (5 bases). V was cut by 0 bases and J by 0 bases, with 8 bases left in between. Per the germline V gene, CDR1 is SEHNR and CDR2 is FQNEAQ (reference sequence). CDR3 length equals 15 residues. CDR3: CASSLAGDANYGYTF. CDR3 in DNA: TGTGCCAGCAGCTTAGCAGGGGATGCTAACTATGGCTACACCTTC.

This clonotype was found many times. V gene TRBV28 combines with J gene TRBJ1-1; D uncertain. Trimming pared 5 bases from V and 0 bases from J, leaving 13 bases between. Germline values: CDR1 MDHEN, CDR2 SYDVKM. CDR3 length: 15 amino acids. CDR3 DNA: TGTGCCAGCAGTCTCCGGCCGACTATGAACACTGAAGCTTTCTTT. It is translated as CASSLRPTMNTEAFF. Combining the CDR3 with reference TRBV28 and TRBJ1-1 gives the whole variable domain DVKVTQSSRYLVKRTGEKVFLECVQDMDHENMFWYRQDPGLGLRLIYFSYDVKMKEKGDIPEGYSVSREKKERFSLILESASTNQTSMYLCASSLRPTMNTEAFFGQGTRLTVV.

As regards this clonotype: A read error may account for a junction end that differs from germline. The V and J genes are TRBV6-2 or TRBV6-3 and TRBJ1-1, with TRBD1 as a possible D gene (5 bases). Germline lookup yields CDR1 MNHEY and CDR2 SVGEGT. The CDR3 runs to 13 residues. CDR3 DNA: TGTGCCAGCAGCCCAGGGAGGAACGCTGAAGCTTTCTTT. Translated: CASSPGRNAEAFF.

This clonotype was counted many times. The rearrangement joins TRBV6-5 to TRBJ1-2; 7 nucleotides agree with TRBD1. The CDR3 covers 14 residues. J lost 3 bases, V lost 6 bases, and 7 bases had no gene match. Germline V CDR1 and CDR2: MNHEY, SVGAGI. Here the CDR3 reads CASSPGQAYYGYTF. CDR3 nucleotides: TGTGCCAGCAGCCCCGGACAGGCCTACTATGGCTACACCTTC.

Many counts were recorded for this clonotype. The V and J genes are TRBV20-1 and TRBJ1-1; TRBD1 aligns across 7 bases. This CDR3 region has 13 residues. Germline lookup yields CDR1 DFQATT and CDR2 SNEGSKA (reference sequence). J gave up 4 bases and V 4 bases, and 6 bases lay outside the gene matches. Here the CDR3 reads CSATTSGGTEAFF. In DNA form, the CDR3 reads TGCAGTGCTACCACCTCAGGGGGCACTGAAGCTTTCTTT.

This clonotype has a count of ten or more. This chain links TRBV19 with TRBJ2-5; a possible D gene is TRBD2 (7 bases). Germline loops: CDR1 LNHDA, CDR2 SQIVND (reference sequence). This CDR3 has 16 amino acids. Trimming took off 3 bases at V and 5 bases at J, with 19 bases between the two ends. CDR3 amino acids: CASSIGGAGAKETQYF. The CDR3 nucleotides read TGTGCCAGTAGTATTGGCGGGGCGGGGGCTAAGGAGACCCAGTACTTC.

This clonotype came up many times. The CDR3 spells CASSLGDGKNIQYF. In DNA form, the CDR3 reads TGTGCCAGCAGTTTGGGGGACGGTAAAAACATTCAGTACTTC. The V call is TRBV6-5, the J call TRBJ2-4; D assignment may be TRBD1 or TRBD2 (5 bases each). The V gene's germline CDR1 is MNHEY and CDR2 SVGAGI. The CDR3 is 14 amino acids. Trimming removed 4 bases at V and 4 bases at J, with 11 bases between.

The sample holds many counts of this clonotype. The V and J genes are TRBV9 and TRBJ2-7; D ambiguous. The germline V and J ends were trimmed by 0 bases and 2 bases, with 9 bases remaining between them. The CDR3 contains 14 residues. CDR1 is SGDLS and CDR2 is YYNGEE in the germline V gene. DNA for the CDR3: TGTGCCAGCAGCGTAGGAATAGTTCCCTACGAGCAGTACTTC. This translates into CASSVGIVPYEQYF. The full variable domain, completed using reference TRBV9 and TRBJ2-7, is DSGVTQTPKHLITATGQRVTLRCSPRSGDLSVYWYQQSLDQGLQFLIQYYNGEERAKGNILERFSAQQFPDLHSELNLSSLELGDSALYFCASSVGIVPYEQYFGPGTRLTVT.

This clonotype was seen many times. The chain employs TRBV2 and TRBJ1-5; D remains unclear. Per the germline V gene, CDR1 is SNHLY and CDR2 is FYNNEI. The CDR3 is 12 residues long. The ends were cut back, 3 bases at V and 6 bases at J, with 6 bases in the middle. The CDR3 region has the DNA TGTGCCAGCAGTGAGCAGCTTCAGCCCCAGCATTTT. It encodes CASSEQLQPQHF.